The 4 T cell receptor beta chains given below trace back to one sample, sequenced in a study of Ad26.COV2.S vaccination and SARS-CoV-2 variants. The repertoire was sequenced with immunoSEQ multiplex PCR; TCRdb's copy has only in-frame clones and lacks some. The sample lists some 270,000 clones, around 85% occurring once. Treatment: 15 to 20 received Ad26.COV2.S at low or high dose, single or two shots; about 5 received placebo; per-sample allocation not given. Sampling took place 63 days after the first vaccine or placebo injection. The sample consisted of peripheral blood, taken in a trial of Ad26.COV2.S vaccine versus placebo. Receptor source: a person between 18 and 60 years old who received the Ad26.COV2.S COVID-19 vaccine or a placebo.

The gene calls are TRBV12-3 or TRBV12-4 and TRBJ1-2; D gene unclear. The V end was cut by 3 bases, the J end by 1 base, with 6 bases between. This CDR3 has 13 amino acids. The CDR3: CASSFVNNYGYTF. CDR3 DNA sequence: TGTGCCAGCAGTTTTGTTAATAACTATGGCTACACCTTC.

The gene calls are TRBV19 and TRBJ2-2; TRBD1 matches 10 bases. Germline values: CDR1 LNHDA, CDR2 SQIVND (reference sequence). V shed 6 bases, J shed 6 bases, and the junction held 4 bases outside the gene matches. CDR3 length equals 14 residues. Written as DNA, the CDR3 is TGTGCCAGTAGAAGGACAGGGGGTGCCGGGGAGCTGTTTTTT. Translating gives CASRRTGGAGELFF.

For this clone: Other DNA sequences in the same sample also yield this CDR3. This chain uses TRBV9 with TRBJ2-1; D not certain. Looked up from germline, CDR1 is SGDLS and CDR2 is YYNGEE. Deletions cut 0 bases from V and 3 bases from J, with 1 base between. This CDR3 comprises 12 residues. The CDR3 DNA sequence: TGTGCCAGCAGCGTAGGCTACAATGAGCAGTTCTTC. It specifies CASSVGYNEQFF.

Here the CDR3 DNA reads TGTGCCAGCAGCTCCTACAGGGCCTATGGCTACACCTTC. Residues: CASSSYRAYGYTF. This chain joins TRBV12-3 or TRBV12-4 and TRBJ1-2; TRBD1 is a possible D gene (6 bases). V dropped 6 bases and J dropped 4 bases, with 12 bases sitting between them. The CDR3 loop spans 13 amino acids.